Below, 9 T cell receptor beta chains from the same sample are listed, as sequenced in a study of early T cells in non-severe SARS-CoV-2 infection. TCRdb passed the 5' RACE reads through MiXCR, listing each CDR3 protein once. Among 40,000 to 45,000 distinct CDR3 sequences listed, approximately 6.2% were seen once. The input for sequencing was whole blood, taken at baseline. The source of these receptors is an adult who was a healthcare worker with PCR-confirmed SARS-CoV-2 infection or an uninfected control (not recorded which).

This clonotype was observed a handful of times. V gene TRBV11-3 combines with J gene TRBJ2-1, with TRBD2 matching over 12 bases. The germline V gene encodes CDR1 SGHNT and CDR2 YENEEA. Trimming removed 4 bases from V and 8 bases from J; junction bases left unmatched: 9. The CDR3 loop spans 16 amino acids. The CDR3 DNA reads TGTGCCAGCAGCTCGAAAACTAGCGGGAGGTCCGATGAGCAGTTCTTC. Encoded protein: CASSSKTSGRSDEQFF.

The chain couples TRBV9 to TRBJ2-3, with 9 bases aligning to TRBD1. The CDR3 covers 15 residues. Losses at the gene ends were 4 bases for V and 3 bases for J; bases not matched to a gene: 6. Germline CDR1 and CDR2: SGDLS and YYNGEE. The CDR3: CASSLGQGRTDTQYF. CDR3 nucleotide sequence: TGTGCCAGCAGCCTTGGACAGGGGAGGACAGATACGCAGTATTTT.

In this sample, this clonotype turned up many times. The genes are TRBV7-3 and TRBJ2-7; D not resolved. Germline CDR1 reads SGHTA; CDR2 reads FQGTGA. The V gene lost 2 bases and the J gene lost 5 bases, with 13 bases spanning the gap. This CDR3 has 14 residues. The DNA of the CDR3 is TGTGCCAGCAGCTTATCCCCAAATAGTAACGAGCAGTACTTC. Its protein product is CASSLSPNSNEQYF.

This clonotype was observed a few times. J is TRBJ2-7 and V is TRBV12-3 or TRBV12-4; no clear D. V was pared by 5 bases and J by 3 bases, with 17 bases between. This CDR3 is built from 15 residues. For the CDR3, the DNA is TGTGCCAGCAGTGCGCCCGGAGTAGCTAGCTACGAGCAGTACTTC. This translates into CASSAPGVASYEQYF.

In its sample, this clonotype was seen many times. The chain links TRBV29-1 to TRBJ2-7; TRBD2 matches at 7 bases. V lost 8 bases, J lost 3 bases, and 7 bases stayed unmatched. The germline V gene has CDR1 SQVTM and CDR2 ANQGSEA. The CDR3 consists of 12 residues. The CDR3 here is CSIQRGVYEQYF. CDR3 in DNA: TGCAGCATACAGCGGGGCGTCTACGAGCAGTACTTC.

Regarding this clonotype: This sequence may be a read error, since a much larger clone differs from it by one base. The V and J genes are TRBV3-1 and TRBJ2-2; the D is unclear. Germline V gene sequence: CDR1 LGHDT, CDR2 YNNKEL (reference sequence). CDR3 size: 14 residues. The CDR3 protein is CASSRALDTWELFF. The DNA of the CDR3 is TGTGCCAGCAGCCGGGCTCTAGACACCTGGGAGCTGTTTTTT. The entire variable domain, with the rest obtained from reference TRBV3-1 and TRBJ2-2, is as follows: DTAVSQTPKYLVTQMGNDKSIKCEQNLGHDTMYWYKQDSKKFLKIMFSYNNKELIINETVPNRFSPKSPDKAHLNLHINSLELGDSAVYFCASSRALDTWELFFGEGSRLTVL.

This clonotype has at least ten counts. The CDR3 loop reads CASSLNRDPGTQYF. The CDR3 region has the DNA TGTGCCAGCAGCTTAAACCGGGACCCCGGTACGCAGTATTTT. V gene TRBV7-6 combines with J gene TRBJ2-3; D may be TRBD1 or TRBD2 (5 bases each). From germline, CDR1 is SGHVS and CDR2 FNYEAQ. The CDR3 runs 14 residues. V was clipped by 2 bases and J by 8 bases, with 14 bases between them.

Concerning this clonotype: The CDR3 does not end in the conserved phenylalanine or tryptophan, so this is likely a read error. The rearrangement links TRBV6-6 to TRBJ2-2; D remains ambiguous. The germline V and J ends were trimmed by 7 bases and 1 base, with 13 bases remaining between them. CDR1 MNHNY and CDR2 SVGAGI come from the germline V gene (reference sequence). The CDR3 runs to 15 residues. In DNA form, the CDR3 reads TGTGCCAGCACTCTGAGTCATCTGAACACCGGGGAGCTGTTTTCT. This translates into CASTLSHLNTGELFS.

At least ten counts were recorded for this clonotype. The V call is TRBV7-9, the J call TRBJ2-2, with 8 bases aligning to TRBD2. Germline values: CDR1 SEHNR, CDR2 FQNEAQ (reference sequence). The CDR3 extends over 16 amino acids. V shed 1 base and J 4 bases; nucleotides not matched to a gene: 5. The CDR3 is CASSLGAGVGTGELFF. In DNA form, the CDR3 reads TGTGCCAGCAGCTTAGGAGCGGGAGTCGGCACCGGGGAGCTGTTTTTT. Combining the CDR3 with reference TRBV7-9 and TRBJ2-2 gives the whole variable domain DTGVSQNPRHKITKRGQNVTFRCDPISEHNRLYWYRQTLGQGPEFLTYFQNEAQLEKSRLLSDRFSAERPKGSFSTLEIQRTEQGDSAMYLCASSLGAGVGTGELFFGEGSRLTVL.